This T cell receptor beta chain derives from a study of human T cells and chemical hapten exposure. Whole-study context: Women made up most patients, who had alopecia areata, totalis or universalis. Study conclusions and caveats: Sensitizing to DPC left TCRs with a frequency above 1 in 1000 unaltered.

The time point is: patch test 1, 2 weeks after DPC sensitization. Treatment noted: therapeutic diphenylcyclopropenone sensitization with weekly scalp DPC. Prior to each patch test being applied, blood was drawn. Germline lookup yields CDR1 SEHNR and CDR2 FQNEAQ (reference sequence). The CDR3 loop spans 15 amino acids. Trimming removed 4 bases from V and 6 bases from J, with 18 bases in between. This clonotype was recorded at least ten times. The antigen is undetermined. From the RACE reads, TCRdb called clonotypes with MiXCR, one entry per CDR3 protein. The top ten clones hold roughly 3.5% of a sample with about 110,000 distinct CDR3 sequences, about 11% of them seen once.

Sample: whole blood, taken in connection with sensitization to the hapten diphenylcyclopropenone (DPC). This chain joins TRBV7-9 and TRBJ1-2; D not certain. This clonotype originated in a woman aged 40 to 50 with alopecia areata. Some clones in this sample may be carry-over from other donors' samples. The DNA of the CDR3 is TGTGCCAGCAGCTCTGACTTTAACCCGGTTAATGGCTACACCTTC. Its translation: CASSSDFNPVNGYTF.